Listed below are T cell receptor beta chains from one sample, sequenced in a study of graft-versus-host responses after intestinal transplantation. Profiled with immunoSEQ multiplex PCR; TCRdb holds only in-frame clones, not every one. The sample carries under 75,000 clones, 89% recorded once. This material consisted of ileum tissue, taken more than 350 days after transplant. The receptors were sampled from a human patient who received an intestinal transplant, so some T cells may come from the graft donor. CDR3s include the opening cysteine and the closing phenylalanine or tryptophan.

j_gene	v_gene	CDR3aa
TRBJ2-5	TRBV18	CASSPKREGLGTQYF
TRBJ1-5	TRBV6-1	CASSERPTTPSGNQPQHF
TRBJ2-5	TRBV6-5	CASSYGIATVETQYF
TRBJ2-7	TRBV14	CASSQDGKAKTYEQYF
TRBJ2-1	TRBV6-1	CASIPGLGRRNEQFF
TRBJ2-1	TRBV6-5	CASSPGQGANNEQFF
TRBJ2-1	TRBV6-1	CASSEEIYNEQFF
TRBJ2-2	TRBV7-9	CASTGSLGPGELFF
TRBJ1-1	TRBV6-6	CASSYGEGIGEAFF
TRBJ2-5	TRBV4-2	CASSQEFGWETQYF
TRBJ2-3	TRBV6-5	CASSGLAGFTDTQYF
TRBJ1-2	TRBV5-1	CASSAAPGTNYGYTF
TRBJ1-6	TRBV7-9	CASSSNTGLYKALHF
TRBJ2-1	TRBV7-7	CASSRLAGGYNEQFF